The 10 T cell receptor beta chains in this list originate from one sample, sequenced in a study of blood T cell repertoires in COVID-19. The data were produced by immunoSEQ multiplex PCR, yet TCRdb's version contains in-frame clones alone and is incomplete. This sample has about 170,000 clones, with 80% to 90% found just once. Input material: peripheral blood. The origin of the receptors is a woman aged 55-70 years with COVID-19, enrolled during active disease.

The chain carries TRBV19 and TRBJ2-4; no clear D. Trimming cost V 3 bases and J 0 bases, with 12 bases left between them. This CDR3 has 16 residues. Germline lookup yields CDR1 LNHDA and CDR2 SQIVND (reference sequence). CDR3 residues: CASSIGLLVAKNIQYF. CDR3 DNA sequence: TGTGCCAGTAGTATTGGCCTCCTTGTAGCCAAAAACATTCAGTACTTC.

This chain joins TRBV12-3 or TRBV12-4 and TRBJ1-1, with D perhaps TRBD1 (5 bases). The CDR3 contains 13 residues. The V end lost 5 bases, the J end lost 4 bases, and 11 bases lay between the germline ends. CDR3 sequence (DNA): TGTGCCAGCAGTACAGGTTTACTCACTGAAGCTTTCTTT. This codes for CASSTGLLTEAFF.

The chain uses TRBV5-4 and TRBJ1-5, with TRBD1 matching over 8 bases. Losses at the gene ends were 4 bases for V and 0 bases for J; bases not matched to a gene: 3. CDR3 length equals 15 residues. Per germline, CDR1 SGHNT and CDR2 YYREEE (reference sequence). CDR3 in DNA: TGTGCCAGCAGCCCGGACAGGGATAGCAATCAGCCCCAGCATTTT. The encoded protein is CASSPDRDSNQPQHF.

The CDR3 DNA follows: TGTGCCACCTTGACTAATCTTTGGGGGGACCAGTACTTC. This sequence encodes CATLTNLWGDQYF. J is TRBJ2-5 and V is TRBV15; TRBD2 is a possible D gene (6 bases). The CDR3 consists of 13 residues. Per germline, CDR1 LNHNV and CDR2 YYDKDF (reference sequence). V lost 8 bases, J lost 10 bases, and 20 bases lay in between.

The chain joins TRBV2 to TRBJ2-4, with D possibly TRBD1 on 6 matching bases. The germline V gene encodes CDR1 SNHLY and CDR2 FYNNEI. This CDR3 spans 15 amino acids. The ends were cut back, 5 bases at V and 2 bases at J, with 13 bases in the middle. The CDR3 region has the DNA TGTGCCAGCAGTCGGGGACAAGTATCCAAAAACATTCAGTACTTC. Its protein is CASSRGQVSKNIQYF.

The V gene is TRBV9, the J gene TRBJ1-6, with 9 bases lining up with TRBD1. This CDR3 comprises 15 residues. Germline CDR1 reads SGDLS; CDR2 reads YYNGEE. The V and J ends lost 3 bases and 10 bases, in that order; junction bases with no gene match: 8. This CDR3 is CASSATGTGLSPLHF. DNA of the CDR3: TGTGCCAGCAGCGCCACCGGGACAGGGCTCTCACCCCTCCACTTT.

The V gene is TRBV12-3 or TRBV12-4, the J gene TRBJ2-7, with 8 bases aligning to TRBD1. The CDR3 length is 13 residues. J lost 12 bases, V lost 7 bases, and 14 bases had no gene match. The CDR3 spells CASKKGQAPWRYF. The CDR3 DNA reads as TGTGCCAGCAAAAAGGGACAGGCCCCCTGGAGGTACTTC.

This chain connects TRBV28 to TRBJ2-1; 10 nucleotides line up with TRBD2. The CDR3 spans 15 residues. Germline V gives CDR1 MDHEN, CDR2 SYDVKM. Trimming took 5 bases from V and 7 from J; bases not matched to a gene: 8. As DNA, the CDR3 is TGTGCCAGCAGTCTTATTAGCGGGAGGTCGAATGAGCAGTTCTTC. It specifies CASSLISGRSNEQFF.

The genes are TRBV7-2 and TRBJ2-2; 9 nucleotides agree with TRBD1. In germline, CDR1 is SGHTA, CDR2 FQGNSA. CDR3 length: 14 amino acids. With V trimmed by 5 bases and J by 8 bases, 6 bases remained unmatched. CDR3 DNA sequence: TGTGCCAGCAGCCTACAGGGGGCATTGGGGGAGCTGTTTTTT. It codes for CASSLQGALGELFF.

This chain uses TRBV11-3 with TRBJ2-3; TRBD1 might be the D (5 bases). Trimming cost V 5 bases and J 1 base, with 10 bases left between them. Germline CDR1 and CDR2: SGHNT and YENEEA. The CDR3 sequence is 14 residues long. The CDR3 reads CASSPGARTDTQYF. CDR3 nucleotides: TGTGCCAGCAGCCCTGGGGCGCGCACAGATACGCAGTATTTT.